The 11 T cell receptor beta chains listed next were all sequenced from one sample in a study of blood T cells in healthy people across ages. A second 7 to 11 cycle PCR used barcoded and J-beta primers. TCRdb analysed the 5' RACE reads with MiXCR anew, one entry per CDR3 protein. The data show about 640,000 distinct CDR3 sequences, with 45% to 65% seen just once and roughly 34% held by the top ten. Sequencing used blood. The receptors here all came from a man aged 55-75 years in good health.

This clonotype was counted between two and nine times. The J gene is TRBJ2-5, the V gene TRBV29-1, with D hard to call. CDR1 is SQVTM and CDR2 is ANQGSEA in the germline V gene. Trimming removed 5 bases from V and 5 bases from J, with 12 bases in between. The CDR3 loop spans 12 amino acids. CDR3 DNA sequence: TGCAGCGTTCAGGCTGCGTGGGAGACCCAGTACTTC. It yields the protein CSVQAAWETQYF.

This clonotype was counted many times. This chain links TRBV29-1 with TRBJ2-1; D is possibly TRBD1 or TRBD2 (6 bases each). Germline assignment: CDR1 SQVTM and CDR2 ANQGSEA. The CDR3 extends over 12 amino acids. Trimming left V 6 bases short and J 4 bases short, with 10 bases between. The CDR3 nucleotides are TGCAGCGTCGGAGGGGGTTACAATGAGCAGTTCTTC. Its translation is CSVGGGYNEQFF.

V gene TRBV4-1 combines with J gene TRBJ2-3, with D perhaps matching TRBD2 (6 bases). The CDR3 spans 17 residues. The germline gives CDR1 MGHRA, CDR2 YSYEKL. The ends were cut back, 4 bases at V and 2 bases at J, with 19 bases in the middle. In DNA form, the CDR3 reads TGCGCCAGCAGCCTAACCTTTGAAGCGGACTACACAGATACGCAGTATTTT. Translated, it gives CASSLTFEADYTDTQYF.

This sequence joins TRBV29-1 and TRBJ2-3; D is uncertain. The CDR3 sequence is 13 residues long. Germline CDR1 is SQVTM and CDR2 is ANQGSEA. V lost 8 bases to trimming and J lost 1 base, with 13 bases between them. The CDR3 protein is CSSTSLGTDTQYF. CDR3 nucleotides: TGCAGCTCCACCTCCCTGGGCACAGATACGCAGTATTTT.

This chain joins TRBV6-6 and TRBJ1-1; unclear D gene. V lost 6 bases to trimming and J lost 0 bases, with 8 bases between them. The CDR3 runs to 13 residues. The V gene's germline CDR1 is MNHNY and CDR2 SVGAGI (reference sequence). In DNA, the CDR3 is TGTGCCAGCAGAATCGAGGTGAACACTGAAGCTTTCTTT. Translated: CASRIEVNTEAFF.

This clonotype was observed a handful of times. The chain recombines TRBV28 with TRBJ2-7, with D perhaps given as TRBD1 or TRBD2 (5 bases each). CDR3 size: 15 residues. The germline V gene encodes CDR1 MDHEN and CDR2 SYDVKM. V was cut by 5 bases and J by 6 bases, with 20 bases left in between. CDR3: CASSPAGTLVGEQYF. The CDR3 DNA reads as TGTGCCAGCAGTCCCGCAGGGACCTTAGTGGGCGAGCAGTACTTC.

The chain carries TRBV4-2 and TRBJ2-5; D might be TRBD2 (6 bases). The CDR3 runs to 15 residues. Trimming cost V 1 base and J 2 bases, with 11 bases left between them. Germline CDR1 reads LGHNA; CDR2 reads YNFKEQ. Here the CDR3 DNA reads TGTGCCAGCAGCCAAGTCGGTAGCGGACAAGAGACCCAGTACTTC. Translation gives CASSQVGSGQETQYF.

This clonotype was counted ten times or more. Mismatch with germline at one junction end may stem from a read error. The chain joins TRBV3-1 to TRBJ2-7; D gene ambiguous. This CDR3 contains 11 residues. Germline V lookup: CDR1 LGHDT, CDR2 YNNKEL (reference sequence). CDR3 coding DNA: TGCGCCAGCAGTCAGTCCTACGAGCAGTACTTC. It is translated as CASSQSYEQYF.

This clonotype was recorded a few times. The gene calls are TRBV3-1 and TRBJ2-7; the D call may be TRBD1 or TRBD2 (5 bases each). The V end lost 4 bases, the J end lost 1 base, and 14 bases lay between the germline ends. The germline V gene encodes CDR1 LGHDT and CDR2 YNNKEL (reference sequence). There are 15 residues in the CDR3. The CDR3 spells CASSPGTERSYEQYF. CDR3 DNA sequence: TGTGCCAGCAGCCCCGGGACGGAGAGGTCCTACGAGCAGTACTTC.

This chain links TRBV7-9 with TRBJ2-6; 10 bases match TRBD1. The V gene's germline CDR1 is SEHNR and CDR2 FQNEAQ (reference sequence). V shed 2 bases and J 4 bases; nucleotides not matched to a gene: 5. The CDR3 is made up of 17 amino acids. The CDR3 sequence is CASSLLGTGVGANVLTF. CDR3 coding DNA: TGTGCCAGCAGCTTACTAGGGACAGGGGTAGGGGCCAACGTCCTGACTTTC.

This chain uses TRBV3-1 with TRBJ1-2; 7 bases match TRBD1. The CDR3 runs to 12 residues. The germline CDR1 and CDR2 sequences are LGHDT and YNNKEL (reference sequence). V gave up 7 bases and J gave up 2 bases; unmatched junction bases: 1. This CDR3 is CASKGGNYGYTF. Here the CDR3 DNA reads TGTGCCAGCAAAGGGGGCAACTATGGCTACACCTTC.